The 25 T cell receptor beta chains below all came from one sample that was sequenced in a study of tumor-infiltrating lymphocytes in primary liver carcinoma. Unsorted bulk tissue (roughly 20-31 mg) underwent RNA and DNA co-extraction. The authors made TCR beta cDNA from around 500 ng total RNA with a constant-region primer. Employing slightly modified ARM-PCR, three nested multiplex PCR rounds were run, and these gave rise to the TCR beta libraries. For around 11 cycles apiece, the opening two PCR rounds ran with TRBV1-TRBV30 forward primers and a C-beta reverse primer. MiXCR, run by TCRdb on the multiplex PCR reads, gives a single entry per CDR3 protein. The sample gives about 22,000 distinct CDR3 sequences, about 84% of which show up once; about a third is in the top ten. The sequenced sample was liver tumor tissue from sampling region 2. The subset denotes: tumor region T2, inferior pole. The receptor set was obtained from a young woman with primary liver carcinoma and hepatitis B virus infection.

In the case of this clonotype: One junction end disagrees with the germline gene, perhaps due to a read error. The chain uses TRBV11-2 and TRBJ2-5; D uncertain. The CDR3 has 16 residues. Germline V CDR1 and CDR2: SGHAT, FQNNGV. The CDR3 DNA is TGTATCAGCAGATCCCGAGACTCGGCTCACCAAGAGACCCAGTGCTTC. Its translation: CISRSRDSAHQETQCF.

To note about this clonotype: Since no conserved phenylalanine or tryptophan closes the CDR3, a read error is the likely cause. The CDR3 region has the DNA TGTGTCAGCTGCTTAAGATACCTCCGCGAGCAGTACTCC. Residues: CVSCLRYLREQYS. The V call is TRBV11-1, the J call TRBJ2-7; D remains unclear. The CDR3 spans 13 residues. The V gene's germline CDR1 is SGHAT and CDR2 FQDESV (reference sequence).

About this clonotype: This CDR3 fails to terminate in the conserved phenylalanine or tryptophan, so it likely reflects a read error. V is TRBV30 and J is TRBJ2-5; no firm D call. CDR1 is GTSNPN, CDR2 SVGIG, per germline (reference sequence). The CDR3 runs to 15 residues. CDR3 nucleotides: TGTGACTGGAAGGTCTTGGGCGCGGCCCTAGGAGCCCAGTACTAC. Translating gives CDWKVLGAALGAQYY.

Concerning this clonotype itself: The conserved final phenylalanine or tryptophan is absent from the CDR3, which likely points to a read error. This rearrangement joins TRBV5-6 to TRBJ2-2; no reliable D call. The length of the CDR3 is 15 residues. CDR1 is SGHDT and CDR2 is YYEEEE in the germline V gene. The CDR3 coding sequence is TGTACCAGCAGCTTGTCACCCAGATTCACCGGGGAGCTGTTTCTT. Translation gives CTSSLSPRFTGELFL.

V usage is TRBV24-1 and J usage is TRBJ2-1, with D perhaps matching TRBD1 (6 bases). CDR1 KGHDR and CDR2 SFDVKD come from the germline V gene. This CDR3 has 15 residues. Deletions cut 2 bases from V and 10 bases from J, with 17 bases between. As DNA, the CDR3 is TGTGCCACCAGTGATTCCAGGACAGAGCCTTGGGAGCAGTTCTTC. It translates to CATSDSRTEPWEQFF.

In regard to this clonotype: No conserved phenylalanine or tryptophan ends this CDR3, so it is likely a read error. The chain employs TRBV5-4 and TRBJ2-3; D possibly corresponds to TRBD2 (5 bases). V lost 5 bases to trimming and J lost 3 bases, with 25 bases between them. CDR1 and CDR2 from the germline V gene are SGHNT and YYREEE (reference sequence). The CDR3 has 18 amino acids. The CDR3 DNA reads as TGTGCCAGCAGTAACCAGGCGGCTAGCAGGAGTCGGACAGATACGCAGTATCTT. This encodes CASSNQAASRSRTDTQYL.

With regard to this clonotype: At one of its ends the junction is not consistent with the germline gene, which may arise from a read error. In DNA, the CDR3 is TGTGCCATCAGTGAACCGGCTACCAGACAAGAGACCCAGAACTTC. Amino acids: CAISEPATRQETQNF. The genes are TRBV10-3 and TRBJ2-5, with D uncertain. This CDR3 spans 15 amino acids. Germline CDR1 is ENHRY and CDR2 is SYGVKD.

This clonotype showed up just once. In this CDR3 the conserved last residue, phenylalanine or tryptophan, is missing, so a read error is likely. This chain joins TRBV6-5 and TRBJ2-7, with D maybe TRBD1 (6 bases). The CDR3 length is 15 residues. Germline lookup yields CDR1 MNHEY and CDR2 SVGAGI. The CDR3 DNA reads TGTGCCAGCGGTTACAAGGACAGCAGCTCCTACGAGCAGTACTCT. It codes for CASGYKDSSSYEQYS.

This sequence joins TRBV6-5 and TRBJ1-1; D unclear. The CDR3 is 13 residues long. In germline, CDR1 is MNHEY, CDR2 SVGAGI. V was clipped by 10 bases and J by 7 bases, with 19 bases between them. The CDR3 DNA reads TGTGCCATCACTGAGGGAACCTACATTGAAGCTTTCTTT. This gives the protein CAITEGTYIEAFF.

The chain uses TRBV4-1 and TRBJ1-4; a weak D match, TRBD1 (6 bases). Germline CDR1 reads MGHRA; CDR2 reads YSYEKL. Trimming stripped 3 bases from V and 8 bases from J, with 19 bases between. The CDR3 covers 16 residues. The CDR3 loop reads CASSQDSRGRGEKLFF. The CDR3 nucleotides read TGCGCCAGCAGCCAGGATAGCAGGGGACGGGGGGAAAAACTGTTTTTT.

Details on this clonotype: At one end the junction does not follow the germline gene, possibly because of a read error. The CDR3 sequence is CAISGSAAGTYNEQFF. The DNA for the CDR3 is TGTGCCATCAGTGGGTCGGCAGCGGGAACCTATAATGAGCAGTTCTTC. The genes are TRBV10-3 and TRBJ2-1; 7 nucleotides line up with TRBD2. Germline V gene sequence: CDR1 ENHRY, CDR2 SYGVKD. The CDR3 has 16 residues.

Regarding this clonotype: A read error may account for a junction end that differs from germline. The V call is TRBV6-5, the J call TRBJ2-6, with D possibly matching TRBD2 (6 bases). The CDR3 is 16 amino acids. Germline CDR1 reads MNHEY; CDR2 reads SVGAGI. DNA of the CDR3: TGTGCCAGCAATTACTCCCCGGGAGCTGGGACCAACGTCCTGATTTTC. Translating gives CASNYSPGAGTNVLIF.

This clonotype has ten or more counts. V gene TRBV6-6 combines with J gene TRBJ2-3; the D gene is possibly TRBD1 (5 bases). CDR1 is MNHNY, CDR2 SVGAGI, per germline (reference sequence). The germline V and J ends were trimmed by 2 bases and 14 bases, with 14 bases remaining between them. CDR3 length: 12 amino acids. CDR3 amino acids: CASSYGQSIGYF. The CDR3 DNA sequence: TGTGCCAGCAGTTACGGACAATCTATTGGGTATTTT.

This clonotype was found a few times. Given a much more abundant clone one base away, this may be a read error. V usage is TRBV6-6 and J usage is TRBJ1-1, with D uncertain. Germline values: CDR1 MNHNY, CDR2 SVGAGI (reference sequence). This CDR3 comprises 14 residues. Trimming left V 6 bases short and J 4 bases short, with 15 bases between. The CDR3 spells CASRPDASRTEAFF. Written as DNA, the CDR3 is TGTGCCAGCAGACCCGACGCATCCCGCACTGAAGCTTTCTTT.

The chain uses TRBV11-3 and TRBJ1-2; D is ambiguous. The CDR3 covers 15 residues. The V and J ends lost 0 bases and 8 bases respectively, with 16 bases between them. Germline V gene sequence: CDR1 SGHNT, CDR2 YENEEA. This chain's CDR3 is CASSLDSVATGGYTF. In nucleotides, the CDR3 is TGTGCCAGCAGCTTAGACAGTGTTGCAACGGGAGGCTACACCTTC.

Of note for this clonotype: Germline is not matched at one junction end, which may reflect a read error. The rearrangement joins TRBV10-3 to TRBJ2-1; D is uncertain. The J call may be incorrect, as the DNA end agrees better with TRBJ2-7. The CDR3 length is 14 residues. Germline CDR1 and CDR2: ENHRY and SYGVKD. CDR3 protein: CTISEFVHYNEQYF. The CDR3 nucleotides read TGTACCATCAGTGAGTTTGTTCACTACAATGAGCAGTACTTC.

Comments on this clonotype: This CDR3 fails to terminate in the conserved phenylalanine or tryptophan, so it likely reflects a read error. V and J are TRBV6-6 and TRBJ1-6; D gene ambiguous. This CDR3 region has 14 residues. Germline V gene lookup returns CDR1 MNHNY and CDR2 SVGAGI (reference sequence). CDR3 amino acids: CASSYIGMDSPLHI. CDR3 nucleotides: TGTGCTAGCAGTTACATAGGGATGGATTCACCCCTCCACATT.

The chain carries TRBV5-4 and TRBJ1-5; D is unresolved. V lost 5 bases and J lost 7, with 16 bases in between. There are 14 residues in the CDR3. Germline V gives CDR1 SGHNT, CDR2 YYREEE (reference sequence). The CDR3 DNA is TGTGCCAGCAGGGCCGGGATCTTACACCAGCCCCAGCATTTT. Translated, it gives CASRAGILHQPQHF.

As for this clonotype: This sequence may be a read error, since a much larger clone differs from it by one base. The chain couples TRBV6-5 to TRBJ1-1, with TRBD1 identical over 8 bases. The V gene's germline CDR1 is MNHEY and CDR2 SVGAGI. The J segment lost 7 bases and the V segment lost 2 bases, leaving 3 bases of the junction unmatched. This CDR3 spans 13 amino acids. The CDR3 region is CASSYDRGIEAFF. CDR3 bases: TGTGCCAGCAGTTACGACAGGGGAATTGAAGCTTTCTTT.

The chain combines TRBV7-8 with TRBJ2-7, with 12 bases fitting TRBD2. This CDR3 is 15 amino acids long. Germline trimming cut 6 bases from V and 4 bases from J; bases unmatched to any gene: 7. Germline CDR1 and CDR2: SGHVS and FQNEAQ. DNA of the CDR3: TGTGCCAGCAGTAGGACTAGCGGGGTCAATTACGAGCAGTACTTC. Translating gives CASSRTSGVNYEQYF.

On this clonotype: One end of the junction does not line up with germline, which may come from a read error. The chain is built from TRBV11-1 and TRBJ1-1; D gene unclear. The CDR3 totals 14 residues. The germline gives CDR1 SGHAT, CDR2 FQDESV (reference sequence). CDR3 loop: CVSSFGQGYTEAFF. In nucleotides, the CDR3 is TGTGTCAGCAGCTTCGGGCAAGGCTACACTGAAGCTTTCTTT.

The genes are TRBV20-1 and TRBJ1-2; D is uncertain. V lost 6 bases, J lost 8 bases, and 19 bases lay in between. The CDR3 loop spans 13 amino acids. Germline loops: CDR1 DFQATT, CDR2 SNEGSKA (reference sequence). Here the CDR3 DNA reads TGCAGTGCGACCCCCGATGGGCGGGGAGGCTACACCTTC. Amino acid sequence: CSATPDGRGGYTF.

On this clonotype itself: One end of the junction fails to match germline, which may point to a read error. V is TRBV6-2 or TRBV6-3 and J is TRBJ2-1, with D possibly matching TRBD2 (6 bases). The CDR3 length is 13 residues. Per the germline V gene, CDR1 is MNHEY and CDR2 is SVGEGT. As DNA, the CDR3 is TGTGCCAGCAGCATGGAGGGCAGAATCTTTGGGCTCTTC. Protein sequence: CASSMEGRIFGLF.

Details on this clonotype: No conserved phenylalanine or tryptophan is present at the end of the CDR3, so a read error is the likely explanation. This sequence joins TRBV19 and TRBJ2-7, with 10 bases lining up with TRBD1. Germline values: CDR1 LNHDA, CDR2 SQIVND (reference sequence). J lost 2 bases, V lost 6 bases, and 4 bases had no gene match. The CDR3 spans 14 residues. The CDR3 sequence: CASSRDRGTYEQYY. CDR3 sequence (DNA): TGTGCCAGTAGCCGGGACAGGGGTACCTACGAGCAGTACTAC.

The chain joins TRBV13 to TRBJ2-5; D might be TRBD1 (5 bases). The V and J ends lost 5 bases and 3 bases respectively, with 13 bases between them. This CDR3 comprises 14 residues. Germline values: CDR1 PRHDT, CDR2 FYEKMQ (reference sequence). The CDR3 DNA reads as TGTGCCAGCAGCCGACGCCAGGGTAAAGAGACCCAGTACTTC. Its protein product is CASSRRQGKETQYF. The whole variable domain, remainder taken from reference TRBV13 and TRBJ2-5, is AAGVIQSPRHLIKEKRETATLKCYPIPRHDTVYWYQQGPGQDPQFLISFYEKMQSDKGSIPDRFSAQQFSDYHSELNMSSLELGDSALYFCASSRRQGKETQYFGPGTRLLVL.